Each of the 27 T cell receptor beta chains below was sequenced from the same sample in a study of OX40 agonist ivuxolimab in advanced cancers. The method was immunoSEQ multiplex PCR; TCRdb's version includes in-frame clones alone and lacks a portion of them. This sample yields roughly 70,000 clones, of which 75% to 85% are seen a single time; over 0.4% belongs to the top ten. The sequences come from CD4+ or CD8+ T cells sorted from blood, collected in a trial of the OX40 agonist ivuxolimab. These receptors were taken from an adult with an advanced solid tumor such as melanoma, head and neck, liver or kidney cancer.

This chain uses TRBV5-4 with TRBJ1-2; 12 bases fit TRBD1. From germline, CDR1 is SGHNT and CDR2 YYREEE (reference sequence). The CDR3 has 14 residues. Trimming removed 4 bases from V and 6 bases from J; junction bases left unmatched: 4. In DNA, the CDR3 is TGTGCCAGCAGCCGGGACAGGGGGCGGCATGGCTACACCTTC. Amino acid sequence: CASSRDRGRHGYTF.

In this sample, this clone turned up a few times. This chain links TRBV10-2 with TRBJ1-6; D unclear. Germline assignment: CDR1 WSHSY and CDR2 SAAADI. This CDR3 is built from 14 residues. Trimming removed 7 bases at V and 9 bases at J, with 16 bases between. The CDR3 DNA follows: TGCGCCAGCACCCAGAGTCAGGCTCTTTCACCCCTCCACTTT. Its translation: CASTQSQALSPLHF.

The rearrangement joins TRBV4-1 to TRBJ1-2; the match to TRBD1 covers 8 bases. The V segment lost 4 bases and the J segment 8 bases; nucleotides outside the gene matches: 3. The CDR3 loop spans 12 amino acids. Germline assignment: CDR1 MGHRA and CDR2 YSYEKL. CDR3: CASSLGQGGYTF. The CDR3, as DNA: TGCGCCAGCAGCCTCGGACAGGGCGGCTACACCTTC.

The rearrangement uses TRBV30 and TRBJ2-5, with 8 bases aligning to TRBD1. CDR3 length: 14 amino acids. Germline V CDR1 and CDR2: GTSNPN, SVGIG (reference sequence). V lost 5 bases to trimming and J lost 2 bases; unmatched junction nucleotides: 7. The CDR3 DNA reads TGTGCCTGGGGGACAGGTATTCTGCAAGAGACCCAGTACTTC. This sequence encodes CAWGTGILQETQYF.

This chain connects TRBV7-2 to TRBJ1-1, with no clear D. V dropped 0 bases and J dropped 1 base, with 6 bases sitting between them. This CDR3 region has 14 residues. Germline values: CDR1 SGHTA, CDR2 FQGNSA. DNA of the CDR3: TGTGCCAGCAGCTTAGCGGTGTGGAACACTGAAGCTTTCTTT. Translation: CASSLAVWNTEAFF.

The V call is TRBV18, the J call TRBJ1-1; D gene ambiguous. Germline V gene data show CDR1 as KGHSH and CDR2 as LQKENI. This CDR3 is built from 13 residues. V lost 2 bases to trimming and J lost 11 bases, with 15 bases between them. The CDR3 region is CASSPEGFFEAFF. Written as DNA, the CDR3 is TGTGCCAGCTCACCAGAAGGTTTTTTCGAGGCTTTCTTT.

The V call is TRBV7-2, the J call TRBJ1-2; no reliable D call. The CDR3 sequence is 16 residues long. Trimming shortened V by 1 base and J by 8 bases, and 20 bases separated the two germline ends. Germline lookup yields CDR1 SGHTA and CDR2 FQGNSA. CDR3 protein: CASSLDPRLSAVGYTF. The CDR3 coding sequence is TGTGCCAGCAGCTTAGATCCTCGGTTGTCGGCGGTGGGCTACACCTTC.

In DNA, the CDR3 is TGTGCCATCAGTGATGGGGGGCCAGCGAACACCGGGGAGCTGTTTTTT. The encoded protein is CAISDGGPANTGELFF. The chain carries TRBV10-3 and TRBJ2-2; perhaps D is TRBD1 or TRBD2 (6 bases each). V was trimmed by 3 bases and J by 0 bases, leaving 11 bases between them. The CDR3 has 16 amino acids. CDR1 is ENHRY, CDR2 SYGVKD, per germline.

This clone was counted only a few times. V is TRBV7-3 and J is TRBJ2-1, with a tentative D call TRBD2 (5 bases). Germline V CDR1 and CDR2: SGHTA, FQGTGA. V lost 5 bases and J 15 bases, leaving 20 bases between the germline ends. This CDR3 comprises 13 residues. DNA for the CDR3: TGTGCCAGCAGCCTCGGGGTTGGGGTCCCGGGGTTCTTC. Protein: CASSLGVGVPGFF.

The chain links TRBV12-5 to TRBJ2-5, with 9 bases aligning to TRBD1. Per germline, CDR1 LGHNT and CDR2 FRNRAP. V gave up 5 bases and J gave up 2 bases; unmatched junction bases: 3. This CDR3 region has 14 residues. The CDR3 sequence is CASGLGTGQETQYF. The CDR3 nucleotides read TGTGCTAGTGGTCTCGGGACAGGGCAAGAGACCCAGTACTTC. Based on the CDR3 plus reference TRBV12-5 and TRBJ2-5, the full variable domain is DARVTQTPRHKVTEMGQEVTMRCQPILGHNTVFWYRQTMMQGLELLAYFRNRAPLDDSGMPKDRFSAEMPDATLATLKIQPSEPRDSAVYFCASGLGTGQETQYFGPGTRLLVL.

This clone was detected a few times. The rearrangement joins TRBV2 to TRBJ1-5; D gene unclear. Between the trimmed V and J ends, which lost 1 base and 0 bases, there was a span of 7 bases. This CDR3 is built from 15 residues. CDR1 is SNHLY and CDR2 is FYNNEI in the germline V gene. CDR3 amino acids: CASSEGFLSNQPQHF. CDR3 coding DNA: TGTGCCAGCAGTGAAGGGTTTCTTAGCAATCAGCCCCAGCATTTT.

In this sample, this clone turned up a few times. This rearrangement joins TRBV5-4 to TRBJ2-1, with D perhaps matching TRBD1 or TRBD2 (5 bases each). This CDR3 contains 15 residues. CDR1 SGHNT and CDR2 YYREEE come from the germline V gene (reference sequence). With 3 bases removed from V and 4 bases from J, the gap between germline ends came to 14 bases. CDR3 loop: CASSWKGRQYNEQFF. DNA for the CDR3: TGTGCCAGCAGCTGGAAGGGGAGACAGTACAATGAGCAGTTCTTC.

The V gene is TRBV11-2, the J gene TRBJ1-2; tentatively, D is TRBD1 (6 bases). The germline gives CDR1 SGHAT, CDR2 FQNNGV. The CDR3 loop spans 14 amino acids. Trimming removed 6 bases from V and 2 bases from J, with 13 bases in between. DNA for the CDR3: TGTGCCAGCAGACGGGACATTGGGAACTATGGCTACACCTTC. It codes for CASRRDIGNYGYTF.

The chain joins TRBV2 to TRBJ1-1; 7 bases line up with TRBD1. J lost 6 bases, V lost 6 bases, and 7 bases had no gene match. Germline V lookup: CDR1 SNHLY, CDR2 FYNNEI. The CDR3 spans 13 residues. CDR3 in DNA: TGTGCCAGCAGAGCTGACAGGGACGCTGAAGCTTTCTTT. Its protein product is CASRADRDAEAFF.

The chain employs TRBV28 and TRBJ1-5; D uncertain. V lost 7 bases and J 2 bases, leaving 12 bases between the germline ends. This CDR3 contains 14 residues. The germline CDR1 and CDR2 sequences are MDHEN and SYDVKM. The CDR3 sequence: CASTLHEGNQPQHF. The DNA for the CDR3 is TGTGCCAGCACCCTACACGAGGGCAATCAGCCCCAGCATTTT. The full variable domain, with the rest looked up from reference TRBV28 and TRBJ1-5, is DVKVTQSSRYLVKRTGEKVFLECVQDMDHENMFWYRQDPGLGLRLIYFSYDVKMKEKGDIPEGYSVSREKKERFSLILESASTNQTSMYLCASTLHEGNQPQHFGDGTRLSIL.

The genes are TRBV2 and TRBJ2-7; no firm D call. The DNA matches TRBJ2-5 better at its end, which makes the J call doubtful. From germline, CDR1 is SNHLY and CDR2 FYNNEI. The CDR3 extends over 12 amino acids. CDR3 in amino acids: CASSLLQETQYF. In DNA form, the CDR3 reads TGTGCCAGCAGCCTCCTCCAAGAGACCCAGTACTTC.

The V call is TRBV5-4, the J call TRBJ2-5, with TRBD1 matching over 8 bases. The CDR3 has 16 amino acids. Germline lookup yields CDR1 SGHNT and CDR2 YYREEE (reference sequence). The junction had 13 bases not matched to a gene; V was cut back by 4 bases and J by 5 bases. The CDR3 nucleotides read TGTGCCAGCAGCCCGCAGGGGGCGGTAAGGCGGGAGACCCAGTACTTC. Protein sequence: CASSPQGAVRRETQYF.

This clone has only a few counts. CDR3 in amino acids: CASSDRGNQPQHF. DNA for the CDR3: TGTGCCAGCAGTGACAGGGGCAATCAGCCCCAGCATTTT. J is TRBJ1-5 and V is TRBV6-1, with D tentatively TRBD1 (5 bases). V was trimmed by 3 bases and J by 2 bases, leaving 5 bases between them. Germline V gene lookup returns CDR1 MNHNS and CDR2 SASEGT. The CDR3 is 13 residues long.

The J gene is TRBJ1-2, the V gene TRBV7-3, with a tentative D call TRBD1 (6 bases). CDR3 length equals 14 residues. In germline, CDR1 is SGHTA, CDR2 FQGTGA. V lost 3 bases and J lost 4, with 12 bases in between. The CDR3 sequence: CASSFQQGGYGYTF. The CDR3 DNA is TGTGCCAGCAGCTTCCAACAGGGAGGCTATGGCTACACCTTC.

The CDR3 loop is CASSELKGGEQYF. DNA of the CDR3: TGTGCCAGCAGTGAATTAAAAGGGGGCGAGCAGTACTTC. The V gene is TRBV6-1, the J gene TRBJ2-7, with D perhaps TRBD1 (6 bases). With 2 bases removed from V and 6 bases from J, the gap between germline ends came to 11 bases. Germline lookup yields CDR1 MNHNS and CDR2 SASEGT. The CDR3 loop spans 13 amino acids.

This chain links TRBV7-2 with TRBJ1-1, with D hard to call. Trimming removed 6 bases at V and 0 bases at J, with 11 bases between. Germline V lookup: CDR1 SGHTA, CDR2 FQGNSA. CDR3 length: 14 residues. CDR3 residues: CASSEEVLNTEAFF. CDR3 bases: TGTGCCAGCAGTGAAGAAGTACTGAACACTGAAGCTTTCTTT.

J is TRBJ2-6 and V is TRBV18, with D tentatively TRBD1 (6 bases). Germline lookup yields CDR1 KGHSH and CDR2 LQKENI. Trimming cost V 2 bases and J 0 bases, with 20 bases left between them. This CDR3 is 20 amino acids long. Here the CDR3 DNA reads TGTGCCAGCTCACCATTAGGACCGACAGGACGCACCTCTGGGGCCAACGTCCTGACTTTC. Its translation is CASSPLGPTGRTSGANVLTF.

The genes are TRBV27 and TRBJ2-1; D is possibly TRBD1 (5 bases). CDR3 length equals 14 residues. Trimming took off 5 bases at V and 5 bases at J, with 13 bases between the two ends. Germline V gives CDR1 MNHEY, CDR2 SMNVEV (reference sequence). The chain's CDR3 is CASSISGHHNEQFF. DNA for the CDR3: TGTGCCAGCAGTATCTCCGGACACCACAATGAGCAGTTCTTC.

Details on this clone: Relative to the germline gene, one junction end is altered; a read error may explain this. The rearrangement joins TRBV7-2 to TRBJ2-5; D is unclear. The length of the CDR3 is 13 residues. Germline CDR1 reads SGHTA; CDR2 reads FQGNSA. CDR3 nucleotides: TGTGCCAGCAGCTTATTGGAACAAGGGACCCAGTACTTC. Translation gives CASSLLEQGTQYF.

The chain has TRBV18 and TRBJ2-3; D possibly uses TRBD1 or TRBD2 (6 bases each). V shed 6 bases and J shed 5 bases, with 21 bases lying between them. The CDR3 has 16 residues. Germline values: CDR1 KGHSH, CDR2 LQKENI. The CDR3 nucleotides read TGTGCCAGCTCGCCTCCGGGACTTCCAGGGGTAGATACGCAGTATTTT. Residues: CASSPPGLPGVDTQYF.

The V and J genes are TRBV6-5 and TRBJ2-1; 8 positions agree with TRBD2. V was pared by 7 bases and J by 0 bases, with 5 bases of the junction left unmatched. This CDR3 contains 15 residues. Germline loops: CDR1 MNHEY, CDR2 SVGAGI. This chain's CDR3 is CASTRSGSSYNEQFF. In DNA form, the CDR3 reads TGTGCCAGCACTCGGAGCGGGAGCTCCTACAATGAGCAGTTCTTC.

The chain uses TRBV19 and TRBJ1-5; 7 bases match TRBD1. The CDR3 has 16 amino acids. With V trimmed by 5 bases and J by 2 bases, 9 bases remained unmatched. Germline V gives CDR1 LNHDA, CDR2 SQIVND (reference sequence). The CDR3 sequence: CASSDRRRGGNQPQHF. The CDR3 DNA sequence: TGTGCCAGTAGTGACAGGCGCAGGGGGGGCAATCAGCCCCAGCATTTT.